The T cell receptor (beta chain) under discussion was sequenced for a study of blood T cell repertoires in COVID-19. The CDR3 runs to 15 residues. J lost 6 bases, V lost 1 base, and 5 bases had no gene match. Germline V CDR1 and CDR2: KGHDR, SFDVKD. The method was immunoSEQ multiplex PCR; TCRdb's version includes in-frame clones alone and lacks a portion of them. The data contain 400,000 to 500,000 clones, around nine tenths of them singletons. This receptor was taken from a woman in her thirties or forties who had recovered from COVID-19. V is TRBV24-1 and J is TRBJ1-1; 9 bases line up with TRBD1. Sequenced: PBMCs or T cells enriched from blood (not recorded which). The DNA for the CDR3 is TGTGCCACCAGTGATTTTGGGACAGGGTGGCCTGAAGCTTTCTTT. This sequence encodes CATSDFGTGWPEAFF.